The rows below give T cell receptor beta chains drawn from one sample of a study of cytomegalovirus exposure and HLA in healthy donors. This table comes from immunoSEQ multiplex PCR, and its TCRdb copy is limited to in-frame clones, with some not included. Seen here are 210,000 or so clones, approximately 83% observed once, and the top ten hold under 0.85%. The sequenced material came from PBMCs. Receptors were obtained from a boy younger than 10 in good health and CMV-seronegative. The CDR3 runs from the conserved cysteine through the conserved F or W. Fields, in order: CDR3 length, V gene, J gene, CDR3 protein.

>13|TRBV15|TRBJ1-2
CATSRGQNYGYTF
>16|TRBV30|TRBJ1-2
CAWSVGTGILNYDYTF
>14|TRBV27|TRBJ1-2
CASNPTPRAYGYTF
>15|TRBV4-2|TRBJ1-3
CASSSDRVDGNTIYF
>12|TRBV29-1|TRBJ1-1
CSVLGGGTEAFF
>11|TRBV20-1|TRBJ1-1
CSAETGAEAFF
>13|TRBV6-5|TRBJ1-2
CASSYKGAYGYTF
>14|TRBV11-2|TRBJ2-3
CASSLAPSGNSQYF
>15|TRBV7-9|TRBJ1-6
CASSLGGTEVSPLHF
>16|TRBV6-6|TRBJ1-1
CASSYSLSGGKTEAFF
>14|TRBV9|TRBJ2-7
CASSVSESPYEQYF
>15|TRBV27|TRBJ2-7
CASSLGTGDAYEQYF
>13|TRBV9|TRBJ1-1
CASSVGTGPEAFF
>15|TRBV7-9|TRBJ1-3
CASSFPGQFGNTIYF
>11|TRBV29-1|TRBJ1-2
CSVGDSYGYTF
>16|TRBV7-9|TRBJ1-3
CASSLQGVLVGNTIYF
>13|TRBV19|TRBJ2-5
CASSIDSQETQYF
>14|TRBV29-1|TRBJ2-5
CSVEKLARQETQYF
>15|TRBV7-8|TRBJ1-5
CASSSWTGESQPQHF
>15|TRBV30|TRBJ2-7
CAWSSDRGQMAEQYF
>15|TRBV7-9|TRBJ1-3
CSSSFPGQFGNTIYF
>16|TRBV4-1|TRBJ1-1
CASSQATGGWDTEAFF
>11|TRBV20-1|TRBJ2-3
CSAGRTDTQYF
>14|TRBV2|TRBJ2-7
CASSIQREPYEQYF
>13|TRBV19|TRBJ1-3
CASNDRGGNTIYF
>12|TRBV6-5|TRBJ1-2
CASSPTGVGYTF
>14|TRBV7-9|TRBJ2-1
CASSHEGAYNEQFF
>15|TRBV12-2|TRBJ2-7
CASRGLAGGSYEQYF
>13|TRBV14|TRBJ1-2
CASSQGGIYGYTF
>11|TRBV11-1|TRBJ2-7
CASRNIYEQYF
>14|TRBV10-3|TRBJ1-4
CAISAGQNNEKLFF
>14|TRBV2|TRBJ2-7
CAGSLDSLGNEQYF